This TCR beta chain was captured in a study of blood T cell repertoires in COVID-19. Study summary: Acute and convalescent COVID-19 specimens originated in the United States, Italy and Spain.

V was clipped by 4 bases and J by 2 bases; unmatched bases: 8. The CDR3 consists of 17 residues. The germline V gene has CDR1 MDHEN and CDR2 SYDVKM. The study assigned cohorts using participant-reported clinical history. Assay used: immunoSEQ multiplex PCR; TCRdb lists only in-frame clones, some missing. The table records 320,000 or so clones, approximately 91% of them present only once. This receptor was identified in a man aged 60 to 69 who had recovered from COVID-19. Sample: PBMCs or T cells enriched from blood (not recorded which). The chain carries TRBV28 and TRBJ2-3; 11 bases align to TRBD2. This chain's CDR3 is CASSSTGTSGFTDTQYF. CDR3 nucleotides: TGTGCCAGCAGTTCCACCGGGACTAGCGGTTTCACAGATACGCAGTATTTT. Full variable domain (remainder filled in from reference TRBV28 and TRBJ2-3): DVKVTQSSRYLVKRTGEKVFLECVQDMDHENMFWYRQDPGLGLRLIYFSYDVKMKEKGDIPEGYSVSREKKERFSLILESASTNQTSMYLCASSSTGTSGFTDTQYFGPGTRLTVL.